This T cell receptor (beta chain) is from a study of human T cells and chemical hapten exposure. Study-wide background: TCR yield per sample varied, mainly due to pooled library volumes.

Trimming took off 2 bases at V and 5 bases at J, with 18 bases between the two ends. The length of the CDR3 is 16 residues. Germline values: CDR1 SGHRS, CDR2 YFSETQ. From the RACE reads, TCRdb called clonotypes with MiXCR, one entry per CDR3 protein. The data hold 89,000 or so distinct CDR3 sequences, with 5% to 8.5% observed a single time. Time point denoted: patch test 2, 6 weeks after DPC sensitization. Treatment indicated: therapeutic diphenylcyclopropenone sensitization with weekly scalp DPC. Researchers sampled blood before each patch test went on. Total RNA extraction was carried out from unfractionated whole blood. The table lists this clonotype with many counts.

The rearrangement links TRBV5-1 to TRBJ2-3, with D perhaps matching TRBD1 or TRBD2 (6 bases each). The sequencing used whole blood, collected in connection with sensitization to the hapten diphenylcyclopropenone (DPC). The origin of this receptor is a woman in her 30s with alopecia areata. Some clones in this sample may be carry-over from other donors' samples. DNA of the CDR3: TGCGCCAGCAGCTTTCGGGGGCGCGGTTCCGGAGATACGCAGTATTTT. Residues: CASSFRGRGSGDTQYF.